This TCR beta chain was identified in a study of cytomegalovirus exposure and HLA in healthy donors. Study-level points and caveats: Overall, roughly 150 TCR beta chains were annotated as cytomegalovirus-associated. In a later analysis, at a false discovery rate of 0.05, fewer than 20,000 TCR beta sequences were associated with HLA alleles. Among the most significant clusters, several appeared linked to common viral pathogens in a later analysis. Three chains tied to CMV proved CMV antigen-specific in vitro.

This PCR relied on a set of 60 Vbeta primers and 13 Jbeta primers. Profiled with immunoSEQ multiplex PCR; TCRdb holds only in-frame clones, not every one. This sample carries some 200,000 clones, around 64% of them seen once, and the ten largest clones take about 2.8%. CDR1 is SGDLS and CDR2 is YYNGEE in the germline V gene. The ends were cut back, 0 bases at V and 0 bases at J, with 19 bases in the middle. The CDR3 loop spans 18 amino acids. A note on this clone: The target antigen is unknown.

Sequenced input: PBMCs. The receptor's source is a man between 40 and 49 years old in good health and CMV-seropositive. This chain connects TRBV9 to TRBJ2-7; no definite D call. CDR3 protein: CASSVGPTLGLNSYEQYF. CDR3 nucleotide sequence: TGTGCCAGCAGCGTAGGGCCCACCCTGGGCTTAAACTCCTACGAGCAGTACTTC.